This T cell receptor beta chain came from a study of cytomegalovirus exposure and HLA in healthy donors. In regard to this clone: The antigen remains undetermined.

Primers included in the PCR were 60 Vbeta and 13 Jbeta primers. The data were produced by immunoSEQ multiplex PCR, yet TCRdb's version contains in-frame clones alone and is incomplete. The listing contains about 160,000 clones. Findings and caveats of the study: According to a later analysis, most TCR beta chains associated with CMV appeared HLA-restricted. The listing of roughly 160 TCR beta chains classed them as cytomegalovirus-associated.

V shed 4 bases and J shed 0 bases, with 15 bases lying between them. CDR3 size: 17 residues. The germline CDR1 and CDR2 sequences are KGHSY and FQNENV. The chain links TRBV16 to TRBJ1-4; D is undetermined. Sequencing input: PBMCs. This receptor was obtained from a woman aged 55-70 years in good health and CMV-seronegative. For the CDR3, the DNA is TGTGCCAGCAGCCGAGATAGCACGACTTCAACTAATGAAAAACTGTTTTTT. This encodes CASSRDSTTSTNEKLFF. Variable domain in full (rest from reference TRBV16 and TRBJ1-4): GEEVAQTPKHLVRGEGQKAKLYCAPIKGHSYVFWYQQVLKNEFKFLISFQNENVFDETGMPKERFSAKCLPNSPCSLEIQATKLEDSAVYFCASSRDSTTSTNEKLFFGSGTQLSVL.